Below, 17 T cell receptor beta chains from the same sample are listed, as sequenced in a study of CD8 T cells in acute hepatitis C reinfection. The time point denotes: naive CD8 control sorted from an acute-time-point sample. Sequencing used immunoSEQ multiplex PCR; TCRdb keeps in-frame clones, though not all of them. The data contain 35,000 to 40,000 clones, about 86% of them singletons. The sample was naive CD8+ T cells from PBMCs. Receptors originate from a man aged 30 to 45 with chronic hepatitis C.

The V call is TRBV2, the J call TRBJ2-5; D possibly corresponds to TRBD1 (5 bases). Germline V lookup: CDR1 SNHLY, CDR2 FYNNEI. This CDR3 has 19 amino acids. V was pared by 3 bases and J by 2 bases, with 25 bases between. CDR3 region: CASSDPVWETGLLQETQYF. CDR3 nucleotide sequence: TGTGCCAGCAGTGACCCCGTATGGGAAACAGGCTTACTACAAGAGACCCAGTACTTC. Filled out from reference TRBV2 and TRBJ2-5, the complete variable domain reads EPEVTQTPSHQVTQMGQEVILRCVPISNHLYFYWYRQILGQKVEFLVSFYNNEISEKSEIFDDQFSVERPDGSNFTLKIRSTKLEDSAMYFCASSDPVWETGLLQETQYFGPGTRLLVL.

The V and J genes are TRBV21-1 and TRBJ1-5; TRBD1 is the table's D call and was not checked against the DNA. TRBV21-1 is annotated as a pseudogene. The length of the CDR3 is 17 residues. The CDR3 loop is CASSKGTGSRFDQPQHF. DNA for the CDR3: TGTGCCAGCAGCAAAGGGACAGGGAGTCGCTTCGATCAGCCCCAGCATTTT.

V and J are TRBV19 and TRBJ1-2; 7 nucleotides align to TRBD1. V lost 5 bases and J lost 0; bases outside the gene matches: 6. The CDR3 spans 15 residues. Germline CDR1 reads LNHDA; CDR2 reads SQIVND (reference sequence). DNA of the CDR3: TGTGCCAGTAGTCCCCGGACAGGCGCTAACTATGGCTACACCTTC. It translates to CASSPRTGANYGYTF.

This clone was counted only a few times. V usage is TRBV2 and J usage is TRBJ1-1; D unclear. Trimming took off 8 bases at V and 1 base at J, with 8 bases between the two ends. CDR1 is SNHLY and CDR2 is FYNNEI in the germline V gene. This CDR3 is 12 amino acids long. CDR3 amino acids: CASVRQNTEAFF. The CDR3 DNA is TGTGCCAGCGTCCGACAGAACACTGAAGCTTTCTTT.

The rearrangement uses TRBV6-5 and TRBJ2-7, with a weak D call TRBD1 (5 bases). Deletions cut 5 bases from V and 5 bases from J, with 7 bases between. This CDR3 spans 11 amino acids. Germline V gene lookup returns CDR1 MNHEY and CDR2 SVGAGI. The CDR3 loop reads CASSEGDEQYF. The DNA of the CDR3 is TGTGCCAGCAGTGAAGGGGACGAGCAGTACTTC.

The chain combines TRBV29-1 with TRBJ1-1; no definite D call. The CDR3 loop spans 16 amino acids. The germline V and J ends were trimmed by 5 bases and 0 bases, with 19 bases remaining between them. Germline-derived CDR1 and CDR2 are SQVTM and ANQGSEA. The CDR3 spells CSVRTENNRMNTEAFF. CDR3 nucleotide sequence: TGCAGCGTTAGAACAGAAAATAACAGAATGAACACTGAAGCTTTCTTT.

For the CDR3, the DNA is TGTGCCAGTAGCAGACAGGGCTACAATGAGCAGTTCTTC. It is translated as CASSRQGYNEQFF. This rearrangement joins TRBV19 to TRBJ2-1; 7 bases map to TRBD1. The CDR3 covers 13 residues. Germline-derived CDR1 and CDR2 are LNHDA and SQIVND (reference sequence). V lost 6 bases and J lost 3; bases outside the gene matches: 2.

The gene calls are TRBV18 and TRBJ2-7; TRBD2 aligns across 10 bases. The CDR3 consists of 15 residues. After removal of 5 bases from V and 3 bases from J, the junction contained 7 bases not matched to a gene. From germline, CDR1 is KGHSH and CDR2 LQKENI. In nucleotides, the CDR3 is TGTGCCAGCTCAGCTAGGACTAGCGGTAACTACGAGCAGTACTTC. Encoded protein: CASSARTSGNYEQYF.

The chain links TRBV27 to TRBJ2-1; D is unresolved. Germline loops: CDR1 MNHEY, CDR2 SMNVEV (reference sequence). The CDR3 is made up of 15 amino acids. The V and J ends lost 5 bases and 8 bases respectively, with 19 bases between them. In DNA form, the CDR3 reads TGTGCCAGCAGTCGGGCAGAGCTAGGTTTCTATGAGCAGTTCTTC. It translates to CASSRAELGFYEQFF.

With respect to this clone: Germline is not matched at one junction end, which may reflect a read error. The gene calls are TRBV7-9 and TRBJ1-1; D remains unclear. The CDR3 consists of 12 residues. Germline V gives CDR1 SEHNR, CDR2 FQNEAQ (reference sequence). CDR3 coding DNA: TGTGCCAGTAGCTTATCGCAGAATGAAGCTTTCTTT. Amino acids: CASSLSQNEAFF.

The rearrangement links TRBV4-2 to TRBJ2-7, with TRBD2 matching over 7 bases. With 3 bases clipped from V and 4 bases from J, the junction kept 9 bases outside the gene matches. Germline V lookup: CDR1 LGHNA, CDR2 YNFKEQ. The CDR3 has 15 residues. CDR3 DNA sequence: TGTGCCAGCAGCCAGGCCAAGGCGGGAGCTTACGAGCAGTACTTC. This codes for CASSQAKAGAYEQYF.

This clone was detected only once. The gene calls are TRBV27 and TRBJ1-2, with 9 bases matching TRBD1. The CDR3 has 15 residues. Trimming took 5 bases from V and 1 from J; bases not matched to a gene: 5. Per germline, CDR1 MNHEY and CDR2 SMNVEV (reference sequence). CDR3 sequence reads: CASSVTGGLNYGYTF. As DNA, the CDR3 is TGTGCCAGCAGTGTCACAGGGGGCCTTAACTATGGCTACACCTTC.

The rearrangement links TRBV27 to TRBJ2-1, with D maybe TRBD1 (6 bases). Looked up from germline, CDR1 is MNHEY and CDR2 is SMNVEV (reference sequence). The CDR3 totals 14 residues. Trimming removed 1 base from V and 5 bases from J, with 9 bases in between. The CDR3 coding sequence is TGTGCCAGCAGTTTATTCCGGACAGACAATGAGCAGTTCTTC. Its translation: CASSLFRTDNEQFF.

The J gene is TRBJ1-2, the V gene TRBV5-6; D unresolved. The CDR3 runs 14 residues. CDR1 is SGHDT, CDR2 YYEEEE, per germline. V was clipped by 2 bases and J by 5 bases, with 13 bases between them. The CDR3 sequence: CASSFSGNGYGYTF. The CDR3 nucleotides read TGTGCCAGCAGCTTCTCGGGAAATGGGTATGGCTACACCTTC.

CDR3 in DNA: TGTGCCAGCAGCCGGACTAGCATGACAGATACGCAGTATTTT. Translation: CASSRTSMTDTQYF. V is TRBV6-1 and J is TRBJ2-3, with TRBD2 matching over 8 bases. The CDR3 sequence is 14 residues long. Germline trimming cut 6 bases from V and 3 bases from J; bases unmatched to any gene: 5. Germline CDR1 reads MNHNS; CDR2 reads SASEGT.

V and J are TRBV6-5 and TRBJ1-2; 9 nucleotides align to TRBD1. CDR1 and CDR2 from the germline V gene are MNHEY and SVGAGI. This CDR3 spans 16 amino acids. After removal of 2 bases from V and 2 bases from J, the junction contained 6 bases not matched to a gene. CDR3 region: CASSYTAGTGNYGYTF. CDR3 bases: TGTGCCAGCAGTTACACGGCCGGGACAGGGAACTATGGCTACACCTTC.

The genes are TRBV16 and TRBJ2-1, with D hard to call. V was pared by 4 bases and J by 9 bases, with 10 bases between. The CDR3 runs to 12 residues. Per germline, CDR1 KGHSY and CDR2 FQNENV. Here the CDR3 reads CASSLFMGEQFF. CDR3 coding DNA: TGTGCCAGCAGCCTATTTATGGGTGAGCAGTTCTTC.